This is a list of T cell receptor beta chains from one sample in a study of Graves' ophthalmopathy and Graves' hyperthyroidism. Using its own MiXCR run on the multiplex PCR reads, TCRdb lists one record per CDR3 protein. The sample has about 740,000 distinct CDR3 sequences; around 40% are singletons. The sequenced sample was peripheral blood. These TCRs come from an adult man with Graves' ophthalmopathy. Each CDR3 is given with its conserved first and last residue. D genes are given only for firm matches. Clone size appears in some rows only: once, few, many, or a class for an expanded clone.

j_call,v_call,clone_size,d_call,cdr3_aa,cdr3_nt
TRBJ1-1,TRBV7-9,-,-,CASSLLAGWNTEAFF,TGTGCCAGCAGCTTACTGGCAGGGTGGAACACTGAAGCTTTCTTT
TRBJ2-5,TRBV29-1,many,-,CSVEVLSFVQETQYF,TGCAGCGTTGAAGTGCTCAGTTTCGTGCAAGAGACCCAGTACTTC
TRBJ1-1,TRBV12-3/TRBV12-4,few,-,CASSQEAGVNTEAFF,TGTGCCAGCAGCCAAGAGGCGGGGGTGAACACTGAAGCTTTCTTT
TRBJ2-2,TRBV2,-,-,CASTPQLGNTGELFF,TGTGCCAGCACCCCGCAGCTCGGGAACACCGGGGAGCTGTTTTTT
TRBJ1-1,TRBV10-3,many,-,CAIKTGWDTEAFF,TGTGCCATCAAAACAGGGTGGGACACTGAAGCTTTCTTT
TRBJ1-4,TRBV20-1,-,-,CSARGSRINEKLFF,TGCAGTGCTAGAGGATCGCGGATTAATGAAAAACTGTTTTTT
TRBJ1-1,TRBV2,-,-,CASSDAGYTEAFF,TGTGCCAGCAGTGATGCGGGGTACACTGAAGCTTTCTTT
TRBJ2-7,TRBV7-9,-,-,CASSPSGHTSSYEQYF,TGTGCCAGCAGCCCGTCAGGACATACGAGCTCCTACGAGCAGTACTTC
TRBJ1-4,TRBV7-9,-,TRBD1,CASSQGGAGKLFF,TGTGCCAGCAGCCAAGGGGGCGCGGGGAAACTGTTTTTT
TRBJ1-6,TRBV20-1,many,-,CSGTVSSYNSPLHF,TGCAGTGGGACAGTCAGCTCCTATAATTCACCCCTCCACTTT
TRBJ2-5,TRBV7-9,few,TRBD2,CASSQEGSGRAGETQYF,TGTGCCAGCAGCCAAGAGGGAAGCGGGAGGGCCGGCGAGACCCAGTACTTC
TRBJ1-5,TRBV5-1,few,TRBD1,CASSKGTGNQPQHF,TGCGCCAGCAGCAAAGGGACAGGCAATCAGCCCCAGCATTTT
TRBJ1-3,TRBV12-3/TRBV12-4,once,-,CASSVQGTKGNTIYF,TGTGCCAGCAGTGTCCAGGGGACGAAGGGAAACACCATATATTTT
TRBJ1-2,TRBV7-2,few,-,CASSKLTAYGYTF,TGTGCCAGCAGCAAATTGACGGCTTATGGCTACACCTTC
TRBJ2-5,TRBV20-1,-,TRBD2,CSATHPGGQETQYF,TGCAGTGCCACCCACCCGGGGGGCCAAGAGACCCAGTACTTC
TRBJ2-5,TRBV29-1,-,-,CSVHEGGTGETQYF,TGCAGCGTCCACGAGGGGGGAACCGGGGAGACCCAGTACTTC
TRBJ1-6,TRBV2,-,-,CASSDRGGDSPLHF,TGTGCCAGCAGTGACAGGGGAGGGGATTCACCCCTCCACTTT
TRBJ1-1,TRBV27,few,TRBD1,CASSPRGLNTEAFF,TGTGCCAGCAGTCCCAGGGGGCTGAACACTGAAGCTTTCTTT
TRBJ1-2,TRBV20-1,-,-,CSASYLGNLPLGGYTF,TGCAGTGCTAGTTATCTGGGTAATTTGCCCTTGGGTGGCTACACCTTC
TRBJ1-1,TRBV7-9,few,TRBD1,CASSQGQGAGNTEAFF,TGTGCCAGCAGCCAAGGACAGGGGGCCGGGAACACTGAAGCTTTCTTT
TRBJ1-4,TRBV15,-,-,CATSSEPVWTENEKLFF,TGTGCCACCAGCAGTGAACCCGTCTGGACGGAGAATGAAAAACTGTTTTTT
TRBJ2-5,TRBV20-1,-,TRBD2,CSAHGLAGDQETQYF,TGCAGTGCCCACGGACTAGCGGGAGACCAAGAGACCCAGTACTTC
TRBJ2-5,TRBV20-1,-,-,CSARVGLQTQYF,TGCAGTGCTAGAGTTGGGCTACAGACCCAGTACTTC
TRBJ1-4,TRBV20-1,-,-,CSATAPGLRFF,TGCAGTGCTACGGCCCCCGGCCTGAGGTTTTTT
TRBJ2-5,TRBV11-2,-,TRBD1,CASSLGSGTGAQETQYF,TGTGCCAGCAGCTTGGGATCCGGGACAGGGGCCCAAGAGACCCAGTACTTC
TRBJ2-7,TRBV7-9,-,-,CASSWEELSLEQYF,TGTGCCAGCAGCTGGGAGGAGTTGTCCCTCGAGCAGTACTTC
TRBJ2-5,TRBV7-2,-,TRBD2,CASSLGTSGDQETQYF,TGTGCCAGCAGCTTAGGGACTAGCGGAGACCAAGAGACCCAGTACTTC
TRBJ2-1,TRBV11-3,-,-,CASSLTTNSYNEQFF,TGTGCCAGCAGCTTAACAACCAACTCCTACAATGAGCAGTTCTTC
TRBJ1-2,TRBV2,-,-,CASSKGLHSYGYTF,TGTGCCAGCAGCAAAGGGCTTCATTCCTATGGCTACACCTTC
TRBJ1-2,TRBV19,many,-,CASSISRGYTF,TGTGCCAGTAGTATCTCCCGCGGCTACACCTTC
TRBJ1-2,TRBV29-1,-,-,CSNRVNYGYTF,TGCAGCAACAGAGTAAACTATGGCTACACCTTC
TRBJ2-5,TRBV6-5,-,TRBD2,CASSRKTGTSGKETQYF,TGTGCCAGCAGCCGCAAAACCGGGACTAGCGGAAAGGAGACCCAGTACTTC
TRBJ2-5,TRBV7-2,many,-,CASSFAGRAQYF,TGTGCCAGCAGCTTCGCGGGTAGGGCCCAGTACTTC
TRBJ2-5,TRBV2,-,-,CASSPRMGETQYF,TGTGCCAGCAGCCCCCGAATGGGGGAGACCCAGTACTTC
TRBJ2-7,TRBV12-3/TRBV12-4,-,-,CASRFGTYEQYF,TGTGCCAGCAGGTTCGGAACCTACGAGCAGTACTTC
TRBJ2-2,TRBV9,-,-,CASSGLDETNTGELFF,TGTGCCAGCAGCGGTCTCGACGAAACGAACACCGGGGAGCTGTTTTTT
TRBJ2-6,TRBV7-8,-,TRBD2,CASSQASGSAYVLTF,TGTGCCAGCAGCCAAGCTAGCGGGAGTGCCTACGTCCTGACTTTC
TRBJ1-1,TRBV19,many,-,CASSPQGSEAFF,TGTGCCAGTAGTCCGCAGGGGAGTGAAGCTTTCTTT
TRBJ1-5,TRBV25-1,-,-,CASHYREYNCQPQHF,TGTGCCAGCCACTACAGGGAATATAATTGTCAGCCCCAGCATTTT
TRBJ1-6,TRBV10-3,-,TRBD1,CAISVGQANSPLHF,TGTGCCATCAGTGTTGGACAGGCGAATTCACCCCTCCACTTT
TRBJ2-3,TRBV25-1,-,TRBD1,CASSDRDRGNTDTQYF,TGTGCCAGCAGTGACCGGGACAGGGGAAACACAGATACGCAGTATTTT
TRBJ2-7,TRBV7-3,-,TRBD1,CASSLGTGDVYEQYF,TGTGCCAGCAGCTTGGGAACAGGGGATGTCTACGAGCAGTACTTC
TRBJ1-2,TRBV7-8,-,-,CASSLMAYKGYGYTF,TGTGCCAGCAGCTTAATGGCATACAAAGGCTATGGCTACACCTTC
TRBJ1-6,TRBV28,-,-,CASSFQEPPLHF,TGTGCCAGCAGTTTCCAGGAGCCGCCCCTCCACTTT
TRBJ1-4,TRBV11-2,-,-,CASSHPGSGAEELFF,TGCGCCAGCAGCCATCCGGGCTCAGGGGCTGAAGAACTGTTTTTT
TRBJ2-5,TRBV7-2,few,-,CASSFNGRETQYF,TGTGCCAGCAGCTTCAACGGGCGGGAGACCCAGTACTTC
TRBJ1-1,TRBV19,-,-,CASSISRGGNTEAFF,TGTGCCAGTAGTATTTCGCGGGGGGGGAACACTGAAGCTTTCTTT
TRBJ1-6,TRBV2,many,-,CASRPDYTNSPLHF,TGTGCCAGCAGGCCGGACTACACGAATTCACCCCTCCACTTT